What follows is one T cell receptor (beta chain) and its context. The sample comes from a study of identical twins. Germline V lookup: CDR1 DFQATT, CDR2 SNEGSKA (reference sequence). Deletions cut 5 bases from V and 6 bases from J, with 20 bases between. The CDR3 consists of 14 residues. TCRdb recomputed calls from the 5' RACE reads with MiXCR, one row per CDR3 protein. The data show roughly 750,000 distinct CDR3 sequences, 21% seen once. The sample was also linked to a second study, of T cells expressing NK-cell markers.

The chain couples TRBV20-1 to TRBJ2-7; tentative D call: TRBD2 (6 bases). The source of this sequence is a young woman in good health. Sequenced input: PBMCs. CDR3 loop: CSAPDGRGPGEQYF. Here the CDR3 DNA reads TGCAGTGCTCCCGATGGGCGGGGTCCCGGCGAGCAGTACTTC.